The T cell receptor beta chain described here comes from a study of shared clonotypes between healthy human individuals. Findings of the study overall: The naive CD4 repertoires of several donors were compared, and approximately 5% of clonotypes were shared. Generation probabilities were higher for clonotypes shared across all four sorted-subset donors than for unshared ones.

Turning to this clone: What it binds is not known.

This CDR3 is built from 12 residues. Trimming at V came to 4 bases and at J to 3 bases, leaving 2 bases not matched to a gene. Per germline, CDR1 GTSNPN and CDR2 SVGIG (reference sequence). Study processing details: Junction-only immunoSEQ data arrived without quality scores, meaning filtering differed. Data came from immunoSEQ multiplex PCR; TCRdb stores just in-frame clones and leaves some out. The V and J calls and clone size are taken from that table; D and trimming were inferred from the DNA. In the table there are 2 million or so clones, roughly 94% of which are singletons. The material sequenced was naive CD4+ T cells sorted from blood. Subset reported: CD45RA+ positively selected. The source of this sequence is a man younger than 35 in good health. This chain links TRBV30 with TRBJ2-7; 8 nucleotides align to TRBD2. Here the CDR3 reads CAWNSGIYEQYF. Written as DNA, the CDR3 is TGTGCCTGGAATAGCGGGATCTACGAGCAGTACTTC.